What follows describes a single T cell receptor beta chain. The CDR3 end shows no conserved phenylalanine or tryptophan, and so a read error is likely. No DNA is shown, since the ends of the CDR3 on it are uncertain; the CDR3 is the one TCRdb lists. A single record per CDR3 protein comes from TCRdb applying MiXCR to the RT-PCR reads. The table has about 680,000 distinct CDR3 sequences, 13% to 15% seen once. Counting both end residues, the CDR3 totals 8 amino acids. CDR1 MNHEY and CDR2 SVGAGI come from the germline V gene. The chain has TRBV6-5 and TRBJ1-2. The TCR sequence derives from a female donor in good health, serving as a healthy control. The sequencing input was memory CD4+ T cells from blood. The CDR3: CASSYSKL.